The rows below give T cell receptor beta chains drawn from one sample of a study of blood T cell repertoires in COVID-19. Measured with immunoSEQ multiplex PCR; TCRdb has only the in-frame clones, and not every one. The data show about 300,000 clones, around 86% seen once. The sample consisted of PBMCs or T cells enriched from blood (not recorded which). Receptors were obtained from a woman aged 18-29 years who had recovered from COVID-19. The CDR3 runs from the conserved cysteine through the conserved F or W. Fields, in order: D gene, clone size, V gene, J gene, CDR3 DNA, CDR3 protein. D genes are given only for firm matches. Not every row has a clone size; where given, it reads once, few, many or a size class.

D: NA; size: NA; V: TRBV6-5; J: TRBJ2-7; DNA: TGTGCCAGCAGAGGCAATAGCGTTGGCGAGCAGTACTTC; CDR3: CASRGNSVGEQYF
D: TRBD1; size: many; V: TRBV2; J: TRBJ1-5; DNA: TGTGCCAGCAGTTCGGACAGGGACAATCAGCCCCAGCATTTT; CDR3: CASSSDRDNQPQHF
D: TRBD1; size: once; V: TRBV28; J: TRBJ2-3; DNA: TGTGCCAGCAGCCAACCGGGACAGGGTACAGATACGCAGTATTTT; CDR3: CASSQPGQGTDTQYF
D: NA; size: NA; V: TRBV7-9; J: TRBJ1-3; DNA: TGTGCCAGCAGCCCCCGACAGCGCTCTGGAAACACCATATATTTT; CDR3: CASSPRQRSGNTIYF
D: NA; size: once; V: TRBV27; J: TRBJ2-6; DNA: TGTGCCAGCAGTAAAGGGGCAGAAGGAGGGGCCAACGTCCTGACTTTC; CDR3: CASSKGAEGGANVLTF
D: TRBD1; size: NA; V: TRBV2; J: TRBJ1-2; DNA: TGTGCCAGCAGTGAAGGAGGGGGCCCCTATGGCTACACCTTC; CDR3: CASSEGGGPYGYTF
D: NA; size: NA; V: TRBV5-4; J: TRBJ1-1; DNA: TGTGCCAGCAGCTCCCAGAAACAGGGAAGGACTGAAGCTTTCTTT; CDR3: CASSSQKQGRTEAFF
D: NA; size: NA; V: TRBV21-1; J: TRBJ2-7; DNA: TGTGCCAGCAGCAAAGAAGTAGCGGCGAGCTCCTACGAGCAGTACTTC; CDR3: CASSKEVAASSYEQYF
D: NA; size: NA; V: TRBV4-1; J: TRBJ2-3; DNA: TGCGCCAGCAGCCAAGCTGCGAGCACAGATACGCAGTATTTT; CDR3: CASSQAASTDTQYF
D: TRBD1; size: NA; V: TRBV9; J: TRBJ1-2; DNA: TGTGCCAGCAGCCTCGGGACAGCGATATATGGCTACACCTTC; CDR3: CASSLGTAIYGYTF
D: NA; size: NA; V: TRBV28; J: TRBJ1-1; DNA: TGTGCCAGCAGTTTAAGGAGAGGGTACACTGAAGCTTTCTTT; CDR3: CASSLRRGYTEAFF
D: NA; size: NA; V: TRBV2; J: TRBJ2-7; DNA: TGTGCCAGCAGGGGCAGGGCAACAGAGTGGGAGCAGTACTTC; CDR3: CASRGRATEWEQYF
D: TRBD2; size: NA; V: TRBV27; J: TRBJ2-1; DNA: TGTGCCAGCTGCGGGGGGGCGGCGGTTTACAATGAGCAGTTCTTC; CDR3: CASCGGAAVYNEQFF
D: TRBD1; size: NA; V: TRBV10-2; J: TRBJ1-5; DNA: TGCGCCAGCAGCCAGGGGGCTTTTGGCCAGCCCCAGCATTTT; CDR3: CASSQGAFGQPQHF
D: TRBD2; size: once; V: TRBV4-1; J: TRBJ2-1; DNA: TGCGCCAGCAGCCAGGATCAGAGCGGGGGCCCTTTATACAATGAGCAGTTCTTC; CDR3: CASSQDQSGGPLYNEQFF
D: NA; size: NA; V: TRBV7-2; J: TRBJ1-4; DNA: TGTGCCAGCAGCTTAGTTTTCCGGTCACGGGAAAAACTGTTTTTT; CDR3: CASSLVFRSREKLFF
D: TRBD1; size: NA; V: TRBV28; J: TRBJ1-2; DNA: TGTGCCAGCAGTTTCCGCGGGACAGGGGTCCCCTGGGGCTACACCTTC; CDR3: CASSFRGTGVPWGYTF
D: TRBD1; size: NA; V: TRBV27; J: TRBJ2-1; DNA: TGTGCCAGCAGTTTAGGACAGGTTGGTACCAATGAGCAGTTCTTC; CDR3: CASSLGQVGTNEQFF
D: NA; size: NA; V: TRBV21-1; J: TRBJ2-3; DNA: TGTGCCAGCAGCAAAGGACTCCGGTTGGGGTATTTT; CDR3: CASSKGLRLGYF
D: NA; size: NA; V: TRBV11-1; J: TRBJ2-5; DNA: TGTGCCAGCTCAGCACAGAGAAGACAAGAGACCCAGTACTTC; CDR3: CASSAQRRQETQYF
D: TRBD1; size: NA; V: TRBV28; J: TRBJ2-1; DNA: TGTGCCTCCAAGGTGGGGACAGGGGGTGGAAATGAGCAGTTCTTC; CDR3: CASKVGTGGGNEQFF
D: NA; size: NA; V: TRBV7-8; J: TRBJ1-2; DNA: TGTGCCAGCAGCCCGTTCGCGCCTACGGGCTATGGCTACACCTTC; CDR3: CASSPFAPTGYGYTF
D: TRBD1; size: NA; V: TRBV7-9; J: TRBJ1-2; DNA: TGTGCCAGCACCAGCCTGAGGACAGGCAGGCCGCATGGCTACACCTTC; CDR3: CASTSLRTGRPHGYTF
D: NA; size: NA; V: TRBV6-5; J: TRBJ2-7; DNA: TGTGCCAGCAGTTATTCAGGGATCTACGAGCAGTACTTC; CDR3: CASSYSGIYEQYF
D: NA; size: once; V: TRBV7-2; J: TRBJ2-2; DNA: TGTGCCAGCAGTTTTACAAGGCAGGACACCGGGGAGCTGTTTTTT; CDR3: CASSFTRQDTGELFF
D: NA; size: once; V: TRBV10-3; J: TRBJ1-6; DNA: TGTGCCACGGCACCGGGATATAATTCACCCCTCCACTTT; CDR3: CATAPGYNSPLHF
D: NA; size: NA; V: TRBV29-1; J: TRBJ1-2; DNA: TGCAGCGTTGAAGAAGCGGGGCGAAACTATGGCTACACCTTC; CDR3: CSVEEAGRNYGYTF
D: NA; size: NA; V: TRBV10-3; J: TRBJ2-5; DNA: TGTGCCATCAGTGCGGCCCGGGACTCCCAAGAGACCCAGTACTTC; CDR3: CAISAARDSQETQYF
D: TRBD2; size: NA; V: TRBV5-1; J: TRBJ2-2; DNA: TGCGCCAGCAGCTGGGGACTAGCGGAAAACACCGGGGAGCTGTTTTTT; CDR3: CASSWGLAENTGELFF
D: NA; size: NA; V: TRBV6-5; J: TRBJ1-1; DNA: TGTGCCAGCAGACCAGGAGGTTGGGCGGACACTGAAGCTTTCTTT; CDR3: CASRPGGWADTEAFF
D: NA; size: NA; V: TRBV7-9; J: TRBJ2-7; DNA: TGTGCCAGCAGCTTTTGGGCGGGATTCAACTACGAGCAGTACTTC; CDR3: CASSFWAGFNYEQYF
D: NA; size: NA; V: TRBV5-6; J: TRBJ2-5; DNA: TGTGCCAGCAGCTTGCGGAAGGACAGAATAAGCCAAGAGACCCAGTACTTC; CDR3: CASSLRKDRISQETQYF
D: TRBD1; size: NA; V: TRBV7-2; J: TRBJ2-1; DNA: TGTGCCAGCAGTTTTAACAGGGGGCTCGGCAATGAGCAGTTCTTC; CDR3: CASSFNRGLGNEQFF
D: NA; size: NA; V: TRBV29-1; J: TRBJ2-5; DNA: TGCAGCGTCGGACAGTTGGGGTACTTC; CDR3: CSVGQLGYF
D: NA; size: NA; V: TRBV5-1; J: TRBJ1-1; DNA: TGCGCCAGCAGCTTATTACAGGGTGGCACTGAAGCTTTCTTT; CDR3: CASSLLQGGTEAFF
D: NA; size: NA; V: TRBV25-1; J: TRBJ2-2; DNA: TGTGCCAGCAGTGAATACGAACAGGAGAACACCGGGGAGCTGTTTTTT; CDR3: CASSEYEQENTGELFF
D: TRBD1; size: NA; V: TRBV2; J: TRBJ1-6; DNA: TGTGCCAGCAGTACACCGACAGGGATCGGTTCACCCCTCCACTTT; CDR3: CASSTPTGIGSPLHF
D: TRBD2; size: NA; V: TRBV9; J: TRBJ2-3; DNA: TGTGCCAGCACCCCCAGCGGGAGGTCCACAGATACGCAGTATTTT; CDR3: CASTPSGRSTDTQYF
D: NA; size: NA; V: TRBV6-6; J: TRBJ1-2; DNA: TGTGCCAGCAGGGTCCAGCGTGCAGCTAACTATGGCTACACCTTC; CDR3: CASRVQRAANYGYTF
D: NA; size: NA; V: TRBV18; J: TRBJ2-4; DNA: TGTGCCAGCTCACCCAAAGCGGGCGGTAACAAAAACATTCAGTACTTC; CDR3: CASSPKAGGNKNIQYF
D: TRBD2; size: NA; V: TRBV7-2; J: TRBJ2-3; DNA: TGTGCCAGCAGCTTAGGGGCTAGCGGTGGCACAGATACGCAGTATTTT; CDR3: CASSLGASGGTDTQYF
D: TRBD1; size: NA; V: TRBV18; J: TRBJ1-5; DNA: TGTGCCAGCTCACTTACAGGGGAGGTGGGCAATCAGCCCCAGCATTTT; CDR3: CASSLTGEVGNQPQHF
D: NA; size: NA; V: TRBV5-4; J: TRBJ1-3; DNA: TGTGCCAGCAGCGAAACCCGACTGATCTCTGGAAACACCATATATTTT; CDR3: CASSETRLISGNTIYF
D: TRBD1; size: NA; V: TRBV9; J: TRBJ1-2; DNA: TGTGCCAGCAGATACGGGACAGGGGGTGGCTACACCTTC; CDR3: CASRYGTGGGYTF
D: TRBD2; size: NA; V: TRBV3-1/TRBV3-2; J: TRBJ2-2; DNA: TGTGCCAGCAGCCCTTTAGCGGGATCGAACACCGGGGAGCTGTTTTTT; CDR3: CASSPLAGSNTGELFF
D: NA; size: few; V: TRBV12-5; J: TRBJ1-4; DNA: TGTGCTAGTGGTTCCCGGGAGAATGAAAAACTGTTTTTT; CDR3: CASGSRENEKLFF
D: NA; size: once; V: TRBV19; J: TRBJ1-1; DNA: TGTGCCAGTAGTATAGGAGGAGAGAACACTGAAGCTTTCTTT; CDR3: CASSIGGENTEAFF
D: TRBD1; size: once; V: TRBV3-1/TRBV3-2; J: TRBJ2-1; DNA: TGTGCCAGCAGCCCGGGACAGGGGGTGGGCAATGAGCAGTTCTTC; CDR3: CASSPGQGVGNEQFF
D: TRBD2; size: NA; V: TRBV18; J: TRBJ2-7; DNA: TGTGCCAGCTCACCAGGAACTAGCGGGGCTTACTACGAGCAGTACTTC; CDR3: CASSPGTSGAYYEQYF
D: NA; size: NA; V: TRBV21-1; J: TRBJ2-7; DNA: TGTGCCAGCAGCCACAGGGGAGGCGTAGAGACCTACGAGCAGTACTTC; CDR3: CASSHRGGVETYEQYF
D: TRBD1; size: NA; V: TRBV27; J: TRBJ2-7; DNA: TGTGCCAGCAGTTGGACAGGAAGCTCCTACGAGCAGTACTTC; CDR3: CASSWTGSSYEQYF
D: NA; size: NA; V: TRBV19; J: TRBJ1-2; DNA: TGTGCCAGTAGCCCCCGCTATGGCTACACCTTC; CDR3: CASSPRYGYTF
D: TRBD1; size: NA; V: TRBV28; J: TRBJ2-7; DNA: TGTGCCAGCAGTCCCCGGGACAGTTACTACGAGCAGTACTTC; CDR3: CASSPRDSYYEQYF
D: TRBD1; size: NA; V: TRBV5-6; J: TRBJ2-5; DNA: TGTGCCAGCGACAGGGGCCGAGAGACCCAGTACTTC; CDR3: CASDRGRETQYF